This T cell receptor (beta chain) is from a study of T cell responses to AZD1222 COVID-19 vaccine. Overall study results and limits: Vaccine-related CD4 TCRs covered spike, predominating at 160-218 and 743-854.

The ends were cut back, 9 bases at V and 3 bases at J, with 18 bases in the middle. This CDR3 region has 15 residues. In germline, CDR1 is LNHDA, CDR2 SQIVND (reference sequence). Details on this clone: Its antigen remains unidentified.

Produced via immunoSEQ multiplex PCR; TCRdb's table is partial and in-frame only. Of 90,000 to 120,000 clones listed, roughly nine tenths are singletons. The receptor was derived from an adult who received the AZD1222 COVID-19 vaccine. This sample comprised peripheral blood, obtained 28 days after the second AZD1222 dose. This chain uses TRBV19 with TRBJ1-5; D is undetermined. CDR3 bases: TGTGCCAGCAAGGACGGAGGGCAGGTCAATCAGCCCCAGCATTTT. Amino acid sequence: CASKDGGQVNQPQHF.